This TCR beta chain was captured in a study of graft-versus-host responses after intestinal transplantation. Study summary: Recipients obtained multivisceral, liver-intestinal, or isolated intestinal transplants. Once they had received anti-thymocyte globulin induction, all recipients took tacrolimus and steroids for about 3 years. The study's findings and limits: Detection of GvH clones occurred in recipient marrow, and some had their first appearance in ileum or blood. High graft-versus-host to host-versus-graft clonal ratios were found in allografts of patients who had graft-donor T cell macrochimerism.

Remarks on this clone: No antigen is known for it.

Method: immunoSEQ multiplex PCR; TCRdb's copy keeps in-frame clones and lacks some. The repertoire holds roughly 99,000 clones, with roughly 87% as singletons. V was cut by 4 bases and J by 7 bases, with 15 bases left in between. CDR1 and CDR2 from the germline V gene are SGHRS and YFSETQ. The CDR3 sequence is 15 residues long. The V and J genes are TRBV5-1 and TRBJ1-6, with a weak D call TRBD1 (6 bases). The source was unstimulated CD4+ T cells sorted from spleen or lymph node cells, collected before transplant. This clonotype was sampled from a human donor who was the organ donor for an intestinal transplant. In nucleotides, the CDR3 is TGCGCCAGCAGCCCCGATGGACAGCTAAATTCACCCCTCCACTTT. Protein product: CASSPDGQLNSPLHF. Combining the CDR3 with reference TRBV5-1 and TRBJ1-6 gives the whole variable domain KAGVTQTPRYLIKTRGQQVTLSCSPISGHRSVSWYQQTPGQGLQFLFEYFSETQRNKGNFPGRFSGRQFSNSRSEMNVSTLELGDSALYLCASSPDGQLNSPLHFGNGTRLTVT.